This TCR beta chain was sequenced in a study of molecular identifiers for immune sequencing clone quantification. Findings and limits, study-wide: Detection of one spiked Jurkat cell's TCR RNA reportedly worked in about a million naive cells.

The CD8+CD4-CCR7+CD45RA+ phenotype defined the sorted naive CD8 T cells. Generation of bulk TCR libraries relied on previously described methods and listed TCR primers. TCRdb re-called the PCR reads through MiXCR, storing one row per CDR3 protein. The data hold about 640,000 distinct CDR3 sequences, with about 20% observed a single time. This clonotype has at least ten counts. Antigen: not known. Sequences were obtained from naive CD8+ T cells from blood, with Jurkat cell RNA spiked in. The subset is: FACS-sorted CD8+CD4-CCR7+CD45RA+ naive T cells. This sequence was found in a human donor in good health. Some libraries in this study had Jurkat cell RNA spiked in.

The CDR3 DNA reads as TGTGCCAGCCTGGTAAGTCGGAGCAATCAGCCCCAGCATTTT. It codes for CASLVSRSNQPQHF. The chain is built from TRBV6-4 and TRBJ1-5; D not certain. V lost 8 bases and J lost 1, with 12 bases in between. Germline values: CDR1 MRHNA, CDR2 SNTAGT. The CDR3 runs to 14 residues.